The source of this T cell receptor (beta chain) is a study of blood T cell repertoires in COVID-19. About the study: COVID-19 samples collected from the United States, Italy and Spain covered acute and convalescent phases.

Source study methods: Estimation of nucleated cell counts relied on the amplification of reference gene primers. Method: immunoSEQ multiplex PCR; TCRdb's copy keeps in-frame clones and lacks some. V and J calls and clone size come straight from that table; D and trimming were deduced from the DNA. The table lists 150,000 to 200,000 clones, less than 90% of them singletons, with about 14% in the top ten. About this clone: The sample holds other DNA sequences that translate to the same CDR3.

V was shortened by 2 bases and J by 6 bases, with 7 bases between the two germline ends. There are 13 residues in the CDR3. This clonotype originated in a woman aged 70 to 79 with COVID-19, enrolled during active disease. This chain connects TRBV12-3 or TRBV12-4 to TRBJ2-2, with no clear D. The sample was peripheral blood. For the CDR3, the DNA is TGTGCCAGCAGTTTAACATCCCCCGGGGAGCTGTTTTTT. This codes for CASSLTSPGELFF.